The TCR beta chain under discussion was sequenced for a study of metastatic and nonmetastatic thyroid tumors. No treatment of any kind had been given to any patient before thyroid surgery. TCRdb re-clonotyped the PCR reads via MiXCR. The table records about 11,000 clones, approximately 31% of them present only once. V was cut by 8 bases and J by 4 bases, with 20 bases left in between. This CDR3 has 15 amino acids. Germline loops: CDR1 MNHNS, CDR2 SASEGT. The TCR originated in a female donor with papillary thyroid cancer or a benign thyroid nodule (not recorded which). Some clones in this sample may be carry-over from other donors' samples. Sequences were obtained from tumor tissue. The chain combines TRBV6-1 with TRBJ1-2; the D is unclear. The DNA of the CDR3 is TGTGCCAGCGAGCGCCGGTGGGCTGGATGCTATGGCTACACCTTC. Protein: CASERRWAGCYGYTF.